Each of the 18 T cell receptor beta chains below was sequenced from the same sample in a study of radiation and T cells in renal cell carcinoma. Here immunoSEQ multiplex PCR was the method, and the copy in TCRdb shows in-frame clones only, minus some. The data show some 120,000 clones, with more than 75% seen just once and 5% to 6% held by the top ten. The time point is: blood 2 weeks post-SBRT. Treatment specified: 15 Gy SBRT to primary tumor, nephrectomy 4 weeks later. The sample consisted of blood, taken from a patient whose treatment included radiotherapy and nephrectomy. The receptors shown here come from a woman in her sixties or seventies with renal cell carcinoma.

The chain links TRBV7-2 to TRBJ2-3, with TRBD2 matching 14 bases. Unmatched junction bases numbered 7, after V lost 1 base and J lost 4 bases. This CDR3 has 18 amino acids. Germline values: CDR1 SGHTA, CDR2 FQGNSA. CDR3 in amino acids: CASSLVRLAGGWADTQYF. In nucleotides, the CDR3 is TGTGCCAGCAGCTTAGTGCGACTAGCGGGGGGGTGGGCAGATACGCAGTATTTT.

The rearrangement joins TRBV5-4 to TRBJ1-1; unclear D gene. The length of the CDR3 is 14 residues. CDR1 is SGHNT, CDR2 YYREEE, per germline (reference sequence). Trimming shortened V by 4 bases and J by 1 base, and 11 bases separated the two germline ends. CDR3 amino acids: CASSRPFPNTEAFF. The DNA for the CDR3 is TGTGCCAGCAGCCGGCCCTTCCCGAACACTGAAGCTTTCTTT.

V usage is TRBV19 and J usage is TRBJ2-7, with TRBD1 matching over 9 bases. The germline CDR1 and CDR2 sequences are LNHDA and SQIVND (reference sequence). The CDR3 contains 14 residues. V was clipped by 8 bases and J by 5 bases; unmatched bases: 10. The CDR3 loop is CASSRTGTGNEQYF. CDR3 nucleotides: TGTGCCAGTTCTCGGACCGGGACAGGGAACGAGCAGTACTTC.

J is TRBJ1-1 and V is TRBV11-2, with 12 bases that match TRBD1. J gave up 1 base and V 5 bases, and 11 bases lay outside the gene matches. The germline CDR1 and CDR2 sequences are SGHAT and FQNNGV. The CDR3 length is 18 residues. CDR3 bases: TGTGCCAGCAGCGATAGACGGAGGGACAGGGGGCCGAACACTGAAGCTTTCTTT. Translation gives CASSDRRRDRGPNTEAFF.

J is TRBJ2-7 and V is TRBV6-6; D possibly uses TRBD1 or TRBD2 (6 bases each). The CDR3 runs to 13 residues. Germline-derived CDR1 and CDR2 are MNHNY and SVGAGI (reference sequence). V lost 1 base and J lost 5, with 9 bases in between. The CDR3 region has the DNA TGTGCCAGCAGTTACTGGGGGGCACACGAGCAGTACTTC. Encoded protein: CASSYWGAHEQYF.

The rearrangement joins TRBV4-3 to TRBJ1-1, with 8 bases matching TRBD1. This CDR3 comprises 17 residues. The germline V gene has CDR1 LGHNA and CDR2 YSLEER. Unmatched junction bases numbered 9, after V lost 0 bases and J lost 3 bases. The DNA of the CDR3 is TGCGCCAGCAGCCAAGACCCCGACAGGGGCAAATACACTGAAGCTTTCTTT. Its translation: CASSQDPDRGKYTEAFF.

The rearrangement uses TRBV28 and TRBJ1-3, with a weak D call TRBD1 (5 bases). Germline CDR1 and CDR2: MDHEN and SYDVKM. There are 15 residues in the CDR3. V lost 7 bases to trimming and J lost 0 bases, with 13 bases between them. The CDR3 sequence: CASTGLTSSGNTIYF. The CDR3 nucleotides are TGTGCCAGCACGGGACTCACTAGCTCTGGAAACACCATATATTTT.

This chain joins TRBV29-1 and TRBJ2-5; TRBD1 agrees at 8 bases. Per germline, CDR1 SQVTM and CDR2 ANQGSEA. V shed 6 bases and J 1 base; nucleotides not matched to a gene: 4. This CDR3 has 13 residues. The CDR3 nucleotides are TGCAGCGTCCCAGGGGGCAGCCAAGAGACCCAGTACTTC. Translated: CSVPGGSQETQYF.

The gene calls are TRBV6-5 and TRBJ2-6, with no clear D. Germline lookup yields CDR1 MNHEY and CDR2 SVGAGI. V gave up 8 bases and J gave up 0 bases, with 11 bases separating them. The length of the CDR3 is 15 residues. CDR3 coding DNA: TGTGCCAGCCACAAAGGAAGCTCTGGGGCCAACGTCCTGACTTTC. It codes for CASHKGSSGANVLTF.

The rearrangement links TRBV5-1 to TRBJ2-7; TRBD1 might be the D (6 bases). Germline V gene sequence: CDR1 SGHRS, CDR2 YFSETQ. Trimming stripped 0 bases from V and 0 bases from J, with 10 bases between. CDR3 length: 15 residues. DNA for the CDR3: TGCGCCAGCAGCTTGGTCAGGGGCCCCTCCTACGAGCAGTACTTC. This translates into CASSLVRGPSYEQYF.

The chain combines TRBV7-8 with TRBJ1-5; D gene unclear. Germline assignment: CDR1 SGHVS and CDR2 FQNEAQ. V lost 10 bases to trimming and J lost 0 bases, with 13 bases between them. This CDR3 comprises 14 residues. The CDR3 region is CATAQAHSNQPQHF. Here the CDR3 DNA reads TGTGCCACCGCTCAGGCTCATAGCAATCAGCCCCAGCATTTT.

This clone was observed once. This chain connects TRBV29-1 to TRBJ1-2, with no clear D. This CDR3 spans 12 amino acids. Trimming removed 7 bases at V and 7 bases at J, with 16 bases between. Looked up from germline, CDR1 is SQVTM and CDR2 is ANQGSEA. The CDR3 DNA reads as TGCAGCGCCTTGTGGTATTCGAGTGGCTACACCTTC. As protein: CSALWYSSGYTF. Supplemented by reference TRBV29-1 and TRBJ1-2, the full variable domain reads SAVISQKPSRDICQRGTSLTIQCQVDSQVTMMFWYRQQPGQSLTLIATANQGSEATYESGFVIDKFPISRPNLTFSTLTVSNMSPEDSSIYLCSALWYSSGYTFGSGTRLTVV.

The chain has TRBV5-1 and TRBJ2-7, with D maybe TRBD2 (6 bases). Germline loops: CDR1 SGHRS, CDR2 YFSETQ. This CDR3 region has 15 residues. V lost 0 bases to trimming and J lost 0 bases, with 10 bases between them. The CDR3 region has the DNA TGCGCCAGCAGCTTGGGGGCGGGGCGCTCCTACGAGCAGTACTTC. Protein sequence: CASSLGAGRSYEQYF.

The rearrangement uses TRBV11-2 and TRBJ2-3; TRBD2 matches at 10 bases. With V trimmed by 4 bases and J by 0 bases, 10 bases remained unmatched. There are 18 residues in the CDR3. The germline gives CDR1 SGHAT, CDR2 FQNNGV. The CDR3: CASSWGLAHSASTDTQYF. The CDR3, as DNA: TGTGCCAGCAGCTGGGGACTAGCGCACTCTGCTAGCACAGATACGCAGTATTTT.

The chain couples TRBV13 to TRBJ2-7; possible D gene TRBD1, 6 bases. CDR1 and CDR2 (germline): PRHDT, FYEKMQ (reference sequence). The ends were cut back, 6 bases at V and 6 bases at J, with 12 bases in the middle. The CDR3 consists of 12 residues. CDR3 loop: CASRQGNFEQYF. The CDR3 DNA reads as TGTGCCAGCAGACAGGGTAACTTCGAGCAGTACTTC. The whole variable domain, remainder taken from reference TRBV13 and TRBJ2-7, is AAGVIQSPRHLIKEKRETATLKCYPIPRHDTVYWYQQGPGQDPQFLISFYEKMQSDKGSIPDRFSAQQFSDYHSELNMSSLELGDSALYFCASRQGNFEQYFGPGTRLTVT.

This CDR3 is CASSQGSQGAGNTIYF. DNA for the CDR3: TGTGCCAGCAGCCAAGGTTCCCAGGGTGCTGGAAACACCATATATTTT. This chain joins TRBV4-2 and TRBJ1-3; the D gene is possibly TRBD1 (5 bases). Germline assignment: CDR1 LGHNA and CDR2 YNFKEQ. V shed 1 base and J shed 2 bases, with 12 bases lying between them. The CDR3 loop spans 16 amino acids.

The rearrangement links TRBV19 to TRBJ1-5, with D possibly TRBD1 on 5 matching bases. The germline CDR1 and CDR2 sequences are LNHDA and SQIVND (reference sequence). The germline V and J ends were trimmed by 1 base and 1 base, with 8 bases remaining between them. The CDR3 totals 15 residues. The CDR3 sequence: CASSIGQMSNQPQHF. For the CDR3, the DNA is TGTGCCAGTAGTATAGGACAGATGAGCAATCAGCCCCAGCATTTT. The whole variable domain, remainder taken from reference TRBV19 and TRBJ1-5, is DGGITQSPKYLFRKEGQNVTLSCEQNLNHDAMYWYRQDPGQGLRLIYYSQIVNDFQKGDIAEGYSVSREKKESFPLTVTSAQKNPTAFYLCASSIGQMSNQPQHFGDGTRLSIL.

In this sample, this clone turned up a few times. This chain uses TRBV18 with TRBJ1-4; unclear D gene. Trimming pared 3 bases from V and 5 bases from J, leaving 10 bases between. Germline CDR1 KGHSH, CDR2 LQKENI. The CDR3 has 14 residues. CDR3: CASSPIAENEKLFF. The CDR3 DNA reads TGTGCCAGCTCACCGATAGCAGAGAATGAAAAACTGTTTTTT. The whole variable domain, filled in from reference TRBV18 and TRBJ1-4, reads NAGVMQNPRHLVRRRGQEARLRCSPMKGHSHVYWYRQLPEEGLKFMVYLQKENIIDESGMPKERFSAEFPKEGPSILRIQQVVRGDSAAYFCASSPIAENEKLFFGSGTQLSVL.